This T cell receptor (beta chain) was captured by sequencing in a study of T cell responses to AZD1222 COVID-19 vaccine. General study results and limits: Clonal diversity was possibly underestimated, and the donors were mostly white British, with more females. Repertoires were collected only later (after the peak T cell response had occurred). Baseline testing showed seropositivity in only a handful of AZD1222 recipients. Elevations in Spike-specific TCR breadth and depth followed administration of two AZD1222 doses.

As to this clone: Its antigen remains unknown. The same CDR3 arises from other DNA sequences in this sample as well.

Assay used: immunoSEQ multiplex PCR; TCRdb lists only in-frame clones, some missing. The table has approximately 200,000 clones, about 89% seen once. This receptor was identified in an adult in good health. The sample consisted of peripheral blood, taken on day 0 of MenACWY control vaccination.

The CDR3 DNA reads as TGTGCCAGCAGCCACGGACAGCCCTACGAGCAGTACTTC. Translation gives CASSHGQPYEQYF. The gene calls are TRBV3-1 (or the pseudogene TRBV3-2) and TRBJ2-7; D possibly corresponds to TRBD1 (6 bases). Trimming removed 3 bases from V and 2 bases from J, with 8 bases in between. The CDR3 spans 13 residues. CDR1 and CDR2 from the germline V gene are LGHDT and YNNKEL (reference sequence).